These T cell receptor beta chains were read from a single sample in a study of blood T cells in healthy people across ages. TCRdb re-called the 5' RACE reads through MiXCR, storing one row per CDR3 protein. The sample holds 800,000 to 1,300,000 distinct CDR3 sequences; approximately 25% are singletons and the top ten take approximately 0.71%. This sample was also put to use in a study of T cells of mothers and their children.

The specimen sequenced was blood. These receptor sequences come from a girl aged 2 to 10 in good health. Both conserved end residues are trimmed from each CDR3. D genes are given only for firm matches.

TRBV2 TRBD1 ASSLDRSTGELF
TRBV7-9 TRBD1 ASSSRTGSLRGQY
TRBV12-3/TRBV12-4 - ASSFGTERTGYT
TRBV20-1 TRBD2 SAAVGRAKNEQF
TRBV7-2 TRBD1 ASSLAGQGSTDTQY
TRBV28 TRBD1 ASRGQVNTGELF
TRBV28 - ASSFQRYSNQPQH
TRBV12-3/TRBV12-4 TRBD2 ASSLFPSGGTQY
TRBV7-2 - ASSFGRGAGNTIY
TRBV6-5 - ASSYSGSKGNTIY
TRBV10-3 TRBD2 AISDPSGGEDEQF
TRBV7-2 TRBD2 ASSLAGGPYNEQF
TRBV20-1 TRBD2 SARDMGLAGSFGETQY
TRBV18 TRBD2 ASSPGTSGAYYEQY
TRBV12-3/TRBV12-4 - ASSPGVGAKNIQY
TRBV15 - ATSTAVLTTDTQY
TRBV29-1 TRBD1 SSGPRGNYNEQF
TRBV18 TRBD2 ASGGTSGRALVQF
TRBV24-1 TRBD1 ATSQIQPGDRINEQF
TRBV5-1 TRBD1 ASSLPTGDGYT
TRBV5-1 - ASRVGNNEQF
TRBV14 TRBD1 TSSHLLEGGWYYGYT
TRBV28 - ASTPGRGRNQPQH
TRBV18 TRBD1 ASSPPDRGNQPQH
TRBV2 - ASPGQGEAF
TRBV6-5 - ASSYSGYEQF
TRBV28 - ASTQGPRNEKLF
TRBV5-6 TRBD1 ASIFRQGTGANVLT
TRBV5-1 - ASRLGQQETQY
TRBV11-3 - ASSPLNHGEQY
TRBV14 - AGSGGGGLKQY